The 4 T cell receptor beta chains in this list originate from one sample, sequenced in a study of Graves' ophthalmopathy and Graves' hyperthyroidism. For repertoire sequencing, the TCR beta CDR3 regions were amplified from RNA transcripts. HTBI-primed first-round RT-PCR preceded second-round multiplex PCR. From the multiplex PCR reads, TCRdb called clonotypes with MiXCR, one entry per CDR3 protein. The sample contains roughly 50,000 distinct CDR3 sequences, less than 55% of which appear only once. Material for sequencing was peripheral blood. The receptors stem from an adult woman with Graves' ophthalmopathy.

As regards this clonotype: Here the CDR3 omits its conserved ending phenylalanine or tryptophan, so a read error is the likely source. Because the CDR3's place on the DNA is in doubt, the DNA is left out and the CDR3 is given as listed by TCRdb. This rearrangement joins TRBV11-2 to TRBJ1-2; TRBD1 is the table's D call, not checked against the DNA. Termini included, the CDR3 measures 14 amino acids. Germline V gene data show CDR1 as SGHAT and CDR2 as FQNNGV. CDR3 protein: CASSLDPGGNGYTL.

Many counts were recorded for this clonotype. In nucleotides, the CDR3 is TGTGCCAGCAGACGGACTAGCGGGAGCAGTGAGCAGTTCTTC. Encoded protein: CASRRTSGSSEQFF. V usage is TRBV6-2 or TRBV6-3 and J usage is TRBJ2-1; TRBD2 matches at 13 bases. J was trimmed by 9 bases and V by 6 bases; bases with no gene match: 5. Germline loops: CDR1 MNHEY, CDR2 SVGEGT. This CDR3 has 14 residues.

This clonotype appeared many times. The chain has TRBV15 and TRBJ2-5, with D unclear. V shed 1 base and J shed 5 bases, with 17 bases lying between them. Germline V lookup: CDR1 LNHNV, CDR2 YYDKDF (reference sequence). The CDR3 totals 16 residues. The CDR3 DNA is TGTGCCACCAGCAGAGTTTCTGGGATGTCCGGGGAGACCCAGTACTTC. It yields the protein CATSRVSGMSGETQYF.

Concerning this clonotype itself: A single base separates this from a much larger clone, so it may be a read error. CDR3 loop: CASSLGIAASAYEQYF. The CDR3, as DNA: TGTGCCAGCAGCTTAGGTATAGCAGCTTCCGCCTACGAGCAGTACTTC. This chain joins TRBV13 and TRBJ2-7, with D hard to call. Germline V gene sequence: CDR1 PRHDT, CDR2 FYEKMQ (reference sequence). The ends were cut back, 0 bases at V and 2 bases at J, with 14 bases in the middle. CDR3 length: 16 amino acids.